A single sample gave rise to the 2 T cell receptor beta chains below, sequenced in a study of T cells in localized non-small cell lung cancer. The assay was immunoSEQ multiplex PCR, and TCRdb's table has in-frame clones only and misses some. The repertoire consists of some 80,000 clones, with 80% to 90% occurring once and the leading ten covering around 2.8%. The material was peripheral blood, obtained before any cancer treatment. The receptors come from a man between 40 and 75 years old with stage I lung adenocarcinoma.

The DNA of the CDR3 is TGCGCCAGCAGCCTGCGATCCGCAGATACGCAGTATTTT. Translating it yields CASSLRSADTQYF. This rearrangement joins TRBV4-1 to TRBJ2-3; no firm D call. Germline CDR1 MGHRA, CDR2 YSYEKL. The V end lost 4 bases, the J end lost 4 bases, and 9 bases lay between the germline ends. This CDR3 comprises 13 residues.

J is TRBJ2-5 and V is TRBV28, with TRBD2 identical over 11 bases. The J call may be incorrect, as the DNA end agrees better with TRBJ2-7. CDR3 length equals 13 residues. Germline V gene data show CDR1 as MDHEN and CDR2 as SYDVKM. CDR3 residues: CASILAGGYEQYF. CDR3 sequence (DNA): TGTGCCAGCATATTAGCGGGAGGGTACGAGCAGTACTTC.